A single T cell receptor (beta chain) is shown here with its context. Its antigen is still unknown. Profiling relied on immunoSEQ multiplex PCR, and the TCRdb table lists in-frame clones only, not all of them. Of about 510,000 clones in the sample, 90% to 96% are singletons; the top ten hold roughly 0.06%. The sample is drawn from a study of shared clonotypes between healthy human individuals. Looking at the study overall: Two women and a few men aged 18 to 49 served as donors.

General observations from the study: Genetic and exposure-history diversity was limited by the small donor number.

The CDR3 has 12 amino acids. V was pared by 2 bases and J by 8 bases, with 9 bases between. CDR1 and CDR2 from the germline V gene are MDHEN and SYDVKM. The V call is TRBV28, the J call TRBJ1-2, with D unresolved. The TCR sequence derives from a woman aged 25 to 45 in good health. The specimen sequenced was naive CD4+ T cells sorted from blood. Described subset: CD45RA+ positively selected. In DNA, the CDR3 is TGTGCCAGCAGTTTAAGGGTTTTCGGCTACACCTTC. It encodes CASSLRVFGYTF.